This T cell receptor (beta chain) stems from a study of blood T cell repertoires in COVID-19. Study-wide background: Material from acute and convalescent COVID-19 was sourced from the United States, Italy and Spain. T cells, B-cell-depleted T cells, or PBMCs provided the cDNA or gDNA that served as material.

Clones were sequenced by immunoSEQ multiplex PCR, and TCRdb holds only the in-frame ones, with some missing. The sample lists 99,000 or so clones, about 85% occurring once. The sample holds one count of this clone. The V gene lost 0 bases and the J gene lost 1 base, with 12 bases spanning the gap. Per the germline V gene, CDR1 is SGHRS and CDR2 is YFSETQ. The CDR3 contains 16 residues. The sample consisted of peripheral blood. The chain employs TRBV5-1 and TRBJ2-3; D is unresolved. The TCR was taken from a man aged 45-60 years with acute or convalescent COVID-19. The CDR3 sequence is CASSLVARSRTDTQYF. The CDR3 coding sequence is TGCGCCAGCAGCTTGGTGGCACGCTCCCGCACAGATACGCAGTATTTT.